The entry below gives a single T cell receptor beta chain sequence along with its context. Its antigen is currently unknown. The CDR3 totals 14 residues. V gave up 3 bases and J gave up 2 bases, with 11 bases separating them. The germline V gene has CDR1 SGHNT and CDR2 YYREEE (reference sequence). What was sequenced were expressed TCRB transcripts, since all of the isolated RNA had been reverse transcribed. TCRdb's copy holds only in-frame clones and misses some; the assay was immunoSEQ multiplex PCR. The sample yields roughly 300,000 clones, 8% seen once. The data are from a study of beta chain features in type 1 diabetes. The wider study: Investigators examined some 100,000,000 sorted cells across all samples.

Study-level findings and limits: A greater similarity of naive, central memory and Treg TCRB repertoires was seen among patients than among healthy donors.

Sequenced: central memory CD4+ T cells from blood. This TCR came from a woman aged 18 to 35 in good health. The chain carries TRBV5-4 and TRBJ2-5; perhaps TRBD2 as D (6 bases). The DNA for the CDR3 is TGTGCCAGCAGCTCGGGAGACAGTCAAGAGACCCAGTACTTC. Amino acids: CASSSGDSQETQYF.